The 18 T cell receptor beta chains in this list originate from one sample, sequenced in a study of CD8 T cells in ankylosing spondylitis. TCRdb ran MiXCR on the 5' RACE reads and lists one entry per CDR3 protein. The table lists 200,000 to 300,000 distinct CDR3 sequences, approximately 10% of them singletons. Sequencing was performed on blood, either unsorted or a sorted T cell fraction (not recorded which). The receptor set was obtained from a male donor with ankylosing spondylitis or in good health (not recorded which).

For this clonotype: It may be a read error: a sequence one base away is much more abundant. This rearrangement joins TRBV12-3 or TRBV12-4 to TRBJ2-2; D not certain. Trimming removed 2 bases at V and 6 bases at J, with 4 bases between. The CDR3 loop spans 12 amino acids. Here the CDR3 reads CASSLWPGELFF. CDR3 bases: TGTGCCAGCAGTTTATGGCCCGGGGAGCTGTTTTTT.

This clonotype was observed many times. The chain links TRBV20-1 to TRBJ1-5; 7 bases line up with TRBD1. The junction had 3 bases not matched to a gene; V was cut back by 0 bases and J by 4 bases. This CDR3 comprises 14 residues. Looked up from germline, CDR1 is DFQATT and CDR2 is SNEGSKA (reference sequence). The CDR3 nucleotides are TGCAGTGCTAGAGATGGGACAGAAAATCAGCCCCAGCATTTT. Translated: CSARDGTENQPQHF.

This clonotype was recorded a few times. This chain connects TRBV5-8 to TRBJ2-1; D ambiguous. V was pared by 1 base and J by 8 bases, with 22 bases between. Germline V gene data show CDR1 as SGHTS and CDR2 as YDEGEE. There are 17 residues in the CDR3. The CDR3 loop is CASSLPPGAAYPDEQFF. CDR3 sequence (DNA): TGTGCCAGCAGCTTGCCCCCCGGTGCCGCCTATCCCGATGAGCAGTTCTTC.

In its sample, this clonotype was seen a few times. This chain uses TRBV20-1 with TRBJ2-1, with 8 bases fitting TRBD2. The V gene's germline CDR1 is DFQATT and CDR2 SNEGSKA (reference sequence). J was trimmed by 3 bases and V by 5 bases; bases with no gene match: 12. CDR3 size: 16 residues. CDR3 nucleotide sequence: TGCAGTGCTCCTAGGGGAACTAGCGGATACTACAATGAGCAGTTCTTC. The encoded protein is CSAPRGTSGYYNEQFF.

This clonotype was picked up a small number of times. The CDR3 bases are TGTGCCACCGGGGGGACAGGGGGCACCGGGGAGCTGTTTTTT. Amino acids: CATGGTGGTGELFF. This rearrangement joins TRBV10-3 to TRBJ2-2; TRBD1 matches at 11 bases. The CDR3 loop spans 14 amino acids. CDR1 is ENHRY, CDR2 SYGVKD, per germline. The V gene end was trimmed by 10 bases and the J gene end by 4 bases; junction bases not matched to a gene: 5.

This clonotype was detected ten times or more. V gene TRBV20-1 combines with J gene TRBJ1-1; TRBD1 might be the D (6 bases). The ends were cut back, 6 bases at V and 3 bases at J, with 11 bases in the middle. Germline V gene sequence: CDR1 DFQATT, CDR2 SNEGSKA (reference sequence). The CDR3 contains 12 residues. The CDR3 sequence is CSAIGGDTEAFF. DNA of the CDR3: TGCAGTGCCATAGGGGGAGACACTGAAGCTTTCTTT.

This clonotype was seen many times. The chain links TRBV30 to TRBJ1-2; D gene ambiguous. The CDR3 is 14 residues long. CDR1 and CDR2 (germline): GTSNPN, SVGIG (reference sequence). Trimming removed 0 bases from V and 6 bases from J, with 14 bases in between. As DNA, the CDR3 is TGTGCCTGGAGTGTACGGGGAGGGTACCATGGCTACACCTTC. This codes for CAWSVRGGYHGYTF. Drawing the rest from reference TRBV30 and TRBJ1-2, the complete variable domain is SQTIHQWPATLVQPVGSPLSLECTVEGTSNPNLYWYRQAAGRGLQLLFYSVGIGQISSEVPQNLSASRPQDRQFILSSKKLLLSDSGFYLCAWSVRGGYHGYTFGSGTRLTVV.

This clonotype showed up many times. This sequence joins TRBV20-1 and TRBJ2-5, with D perhaps TRBD2 (5 bases). Trimming stripped 6 bases from V and 1 base from J, with 9 bases between. CDR1 DFQATT and CDR2 SNEGSKA come from the germline V gene (reference sequence). This CDR3 has 12 residues. CDR3 sequence: CSASGSQETQYF. CDR3 bases: TGCAGTGCCAGTGGGAGCCAAGAGACCCAGTACTTC.

This clonotype was found many times. The chain uses TRBV20-1 and TRBJ2-3; 9 bases are a match to TRBD2. The trim removed 3 bases at V and 0 bases at J, leaving 10 bases unmatched. The CDR3 has 17 amino acids. CDR1 DFQATT and CDR2 SNEGSKA come from the germline V gene (reference sequence). CDR3 DNA sequence: TGCAGTGCTAGCAGAGCGGGGGGACCCTCTAGCACAGATACGCAGTATTTT. Translating gives CSASRAGGPSSTDTQYF.

The chain has TRBV11-2 and TRBJ2-7, with a possible D match to TRBD2 (5 bases). Germline lookup yields CDR1 SGHAT and CDR2 FQNNGV. Deletions cut 5 bases from V and 7 bases from J, with 30 bases between. This CDR3 region has 18 residues. The CDR3 loop is CASSQRWQENPTTREQYF. Written as DNA, the CDR3 is TGTGCCAGCAGCCAGCGGTGGCAGGAAAACCCCACTACTCGAGAGCAGTACTTC. Complete variable domain (other parts from reference TRBV11-2 and TRBJ2-7): EAGVAQSPRYKIIEKRQSVAFWCNPISGHATLYWYQQILGQGPKLLIQFQNNGVVDDSQLPKDRFSAERLKGVDSTLKIQPAKLEDSAVYLCASSQRWQENPTTREQYFGPGTRLTVT.

This clonotype was picked up a small number of times. This sequence joins TRBV10-1 and TRBJ2-1, with D perhaps given as TRBD1 or TRBD2 (5 bases each). CDR1 WNHNN and CDR2 SYGVQD come from the germline V gene (reference sequence). The V and J ends lost 5 bases and 0 bases respectively, with 11 bases between them. The CDR3 covers 15 residues. CDR3 sequence (DNA): TGCGCCAGCAGTCGGGACGGCAGCTCCTACAATGAGCAGTTCTTC. This gives the protein CASSRDGSSYNEQFF.

The chain recombines TRBV9 with TRBJ2-6, with D unclear. The CDR3 has 17 residues. V was pared by 7 bases and J by 0 bases, with 17 bases between. CDR1 and CDR2 (germline): SGDLS, YYNGEE. The CDR3 DNA follows: TGTGCCAGCGACGCCCCACGGCTTAGCTCTGGGGCCAACGTCCTGACTTTC. As protein: CASDAPRLSSGANVLTF.

This chain joins TRBV7-2 and TRBJ1-1; 10 bases fit TRBD1. Trimming removed 5 bases from V and 3 bases from J; junction bases left unmatched: 9. This CDR3 has 16 residues. CDR1 is SGHTA, CDR2 FQGNSA, per germline. Here the CDR3 DNA reads TGTGCCAGCAGCCCCCGCCAAGGGACAGGGGACACTGAAGCTTTCTTT. This gives the protein CASSPRQGTGDTEAFF.

The V and J genes are TRBV4-2 and TRBJ2-3; 9 bases align to TRBD2. Germline trimming cut 8 bases from V and 3 bases from J; bases unmatched to any gene: 27. This CDR3 region has 21 residues. The germline gives CDR1 LGHNA, CDR2 YNFKEQ. The CDR3 DNA is TGTGCCAGCGGGGGTGAATTCCCCAAGACTAGCGGAGGGGAACTAACAGATACGCAGTATTTT. Translating gives CASGGEFPKTSGGELTDTQYF.

This clonotype has a handful of counts. This chain uses TRBV7-9 with TRBJ2-2; 7 nucleotides align to TRBD2. This CDR3 has 15 amino acids. With V trimmed by 3 bases and J by 4 bases, 5 bases remained unmatched. Germline V CDR1 and CDR2: SEHNR, FQNEAQ (reference sequence). The CDR3 region is CASSFPGGPTGELFF. The CDR3 DNA sequence: TGTGCCAGCAGCTTCCCGGGAGGCCCCACCGGGGAGCTGTTTTTT.

Many counts were recorded for this clonotype. V and J are TRBV3-1 and TRBJ2-6, with D possibly being TRBD1 (6 bases). The CDR3 covers 12 residues. CDR1 and CDR2 (germline): LGHDT, YNNKEL (reference sequence). With 11 bases removed from V and 2 bases from J, the gap between germline ends came to 7 bases. CDR3 loop: CAGGTGANVLTF. The CDR3 nucleotides read TGTGCCGGGGGCACTGGGGCCAACGTCCTGACTTTC. The full variable domain, completed using reference TRBV3-1 and TRBJ2-6, is DTAVSQTPKYLVTQMGNDKSIKCEQNLGHDTMYWYKQDSKKFLKIMFSYNNKELIINETVPNRFSPKSPDKAHLNLHINSLELGDSAVYFCAGGTGANVLTFGAGSRLTVL.

V gene TRBV30 combines with J gene TRBJ2-3; TRBD2 agrees at 7 bases. In germline, CDR1 is GTSNPN, CDR2 SVGIG (reference sequence). The CDR3 runs 15 residues. J lost 0 bases, V lost 3 bases, and 6 bases had no gene match. CDR3 amino acids: CAWSPGAGSTDTQYF. The CDR3 DNA sequence: TGTGCCTGGAGCCCAGGAGCGGGGAGCACAGATACGCAGTATTTT.

This clonotype was seen at least ten times. This rearrangement joins TRBV21-1 to TRBJ2-6; the table calls TRBD2, which could not be checked here. TRBV21-1 is a recognized pseudogene. The CDR3 totals 16 residues. The CDR3 region has the DNA TGTGCCAGCAGCCCGGAGAGGCCCTCTGGGGCCAACGTCCTGACTTTC. Translating it yields CASSPERPSGANVLTF.